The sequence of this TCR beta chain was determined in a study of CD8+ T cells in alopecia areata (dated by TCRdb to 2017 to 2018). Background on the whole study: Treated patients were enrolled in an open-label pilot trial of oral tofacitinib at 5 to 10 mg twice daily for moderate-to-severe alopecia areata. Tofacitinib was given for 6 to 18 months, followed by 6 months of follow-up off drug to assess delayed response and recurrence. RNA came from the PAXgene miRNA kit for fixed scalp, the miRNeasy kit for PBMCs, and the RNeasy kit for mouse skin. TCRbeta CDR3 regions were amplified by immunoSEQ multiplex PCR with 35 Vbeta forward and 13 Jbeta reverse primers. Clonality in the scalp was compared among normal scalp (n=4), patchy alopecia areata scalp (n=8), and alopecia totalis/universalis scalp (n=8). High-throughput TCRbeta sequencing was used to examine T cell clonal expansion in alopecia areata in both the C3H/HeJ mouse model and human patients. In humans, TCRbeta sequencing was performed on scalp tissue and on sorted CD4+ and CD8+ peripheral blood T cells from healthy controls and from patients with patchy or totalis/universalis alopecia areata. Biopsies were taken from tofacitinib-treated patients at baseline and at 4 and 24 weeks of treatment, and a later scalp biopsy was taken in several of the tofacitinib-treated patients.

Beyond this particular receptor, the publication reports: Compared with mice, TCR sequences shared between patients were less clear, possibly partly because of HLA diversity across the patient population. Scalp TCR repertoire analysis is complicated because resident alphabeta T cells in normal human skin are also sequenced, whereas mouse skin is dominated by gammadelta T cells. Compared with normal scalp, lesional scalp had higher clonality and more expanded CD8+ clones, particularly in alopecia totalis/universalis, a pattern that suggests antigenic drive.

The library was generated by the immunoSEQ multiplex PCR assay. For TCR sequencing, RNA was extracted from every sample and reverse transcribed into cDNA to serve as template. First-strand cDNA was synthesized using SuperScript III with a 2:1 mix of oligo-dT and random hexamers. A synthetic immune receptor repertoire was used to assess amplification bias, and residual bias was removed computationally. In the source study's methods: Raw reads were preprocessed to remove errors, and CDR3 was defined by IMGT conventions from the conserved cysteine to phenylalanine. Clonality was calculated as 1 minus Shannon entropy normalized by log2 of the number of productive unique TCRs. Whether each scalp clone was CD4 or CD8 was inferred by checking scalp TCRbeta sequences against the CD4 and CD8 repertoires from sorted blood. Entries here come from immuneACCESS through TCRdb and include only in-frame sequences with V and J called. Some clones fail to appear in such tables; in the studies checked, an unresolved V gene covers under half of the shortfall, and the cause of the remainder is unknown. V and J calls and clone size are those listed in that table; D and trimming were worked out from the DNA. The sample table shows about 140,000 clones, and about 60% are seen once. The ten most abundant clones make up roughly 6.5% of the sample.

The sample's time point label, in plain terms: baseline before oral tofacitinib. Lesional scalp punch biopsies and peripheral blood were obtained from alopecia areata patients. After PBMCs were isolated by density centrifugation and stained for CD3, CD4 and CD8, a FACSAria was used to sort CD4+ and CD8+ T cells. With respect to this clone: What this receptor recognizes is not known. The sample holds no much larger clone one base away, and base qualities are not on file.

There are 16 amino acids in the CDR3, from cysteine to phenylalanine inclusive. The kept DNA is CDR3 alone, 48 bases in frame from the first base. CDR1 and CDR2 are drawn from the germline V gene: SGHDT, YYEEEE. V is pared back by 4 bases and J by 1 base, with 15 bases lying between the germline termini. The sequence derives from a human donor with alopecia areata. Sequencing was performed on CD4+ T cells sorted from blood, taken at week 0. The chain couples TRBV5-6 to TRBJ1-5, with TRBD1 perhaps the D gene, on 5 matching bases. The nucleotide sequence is TGTGCCAGCAGCGAAGGCCCCCCAGGGAGCAATCAGCCCCAGCATTTT. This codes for CASSEGPPGSNQPQHF. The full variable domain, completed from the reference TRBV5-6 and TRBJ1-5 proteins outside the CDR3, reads DAGVTQSPTHLIKTRGQQVTLRCSPKSGHDTVSWYQQALGQGPQFIFQYYEEEERQRGNFPDRFSGHQFPNYSSELNVNALLLGDSALYLCASSEGPPGSNQPQHFGDGTRLSIL.